This TCR beta chain emerged from a study of radiotherapy plus CTLA-4 blockade in lung cancer. Study-level results: Best predicting response, reportedly, were early blood T cell clone dynamics, with interferon-beta. Tumor-derived TCR clones expanded in blood after radiotherapy plus ipilimumab.

The study gave focal radiation plus ipilimumab CTLA-4 blockade to patients with chemo-refractory metastatic non-small-cell lung cancer. Concerning this clone itself: Its antigen is undetermined.

Generated by immunoSEQ multiplex PCR, the TCRdb table keeps only in-frame clones and is missing some. Of about 26,000 clones in the sample, approximately 80% were seen once. V was cut by 5 bases and J by 0 bases, with 11 bases left in between. The CDR3 runs 15 residues. The germline gives CDR1 SEHNR, CDR2 FQNEAQ (reference sequence). This TCR was sampled from a human donor with non-small cell lung cancer that progressed on radiotherapy plus ipilimumab. The sequences come from peripheral blood, collected from a patient treated with radiotherapy plus ipilimumab. The chain employs TRBV7-9 and TRBJ1-5; TRBD1 might be the D (5 bases). The chain's CDR3 is CASSRGRDSNQPQHF. CDR3 sequence (DNA): TGTGCCAGCAGCCGGGGACGGGATAGCAATCAGCCCCAGCATTTT.